This T cell receptor beta chain is drawn from a study of T-cell reconstitution after alpha-beta-depleted transplantation in children. Using unique molecular identifiers, the investigators prepared the TCRbeta library. TCRdb re-called the PCR reads through MiXCR, storing one row per CDR3 protein. The repertoire holds about 610,000 distinct CDR3 sequences, roughly a tenth seen once, with less than 5% in the top ten. This clonotype showed up many times. The germline CDR1 and CDR2 sequences are MNHNS and SASEGT. CDR3 length: 14 amino acids. V was pared by 6 bases and J by 13 bases, with 11 bases of the junction left unmatched.

The clonotype comes from a human donor who donated a stem cell graft to a child with acute myeloid leukemia. Sequenced here: PBMCs from the stem cell graft donor, sampled from the stem cell graft. The chain is built from TRBV6-1 and TRBJ2-6, with 8 nucleotides matching TRBD1. CDR3 region: CASSPQDRERVLTF. The CDR3 DNA reads as TGTGCCAGCAGCCCCCAGGACAGGGAAAGAGTCCTGACTTTC.